One sample yielded the 26 T cell receptor beta chains listed below, sequenced in a study of blood T cell repertoires in COVID-19. Assay used: immunoSEQ multiplex PCR; TCRdb lists only in-frame clones, some missing. The table lists more than 65,000 clones, around 80% of them singletons. The sample comprised peripheral blood. All receptors derive from a woman of 80 years or more with acute or convalescent COVID-19.

This chain joins TRBV19 and TRBJ1-1, with D uncertain. Trimming cost V 7 bases and J 0 bases, with 3 bases left between them. CDR3 length: 11 amino acids. CDR1 LNHDA and CDR2 SQIVND come from the germline V gene (reference sequence). CDR3 residues: CASIVNTEAFF. The CDR3 DNA reads TGTGCCAGTATAGTGAACACTGAAGCTTTCTTT.

V gene TRBV7-3 combines with J gene TRBJ2-1, with a possible D match to TRBD1 (6 bases). The V end was cut by 5 bases, the J end by 2 bases, with 13 bases between. CDR3 length: 15 residues. CDR1 SGHTA and CDR2 FQGTGA come from the germline V gene. The CDR3 DNA reads as TGTGCCAGCAGCCCTAGGGGGAAAGCCTACAATGAGCAGTTCTTC. Translation gives CASSPRGKAYNEQFF. Variable domain in full (rest from reference TRBV7-3 and TRBJ2-1): GAGVSQTPSNKVTEKGKYVELRCDPISGHTALYWYRQSLGQGPEFLIYFQGTGAADDSGLPNDRFFAVRPEGSVSTLKIQRTERGDSAVYLCASSPRGKAYNEQFFGPGTRLTVL.

The chain combines TRBV2 with TRBJ2-3, with 11 bases that match TRBD1. V trimming: 7 bases; J trimming: 5 bases; junction bases outside the gene matches: 8. The CDR3 sequence is 15 residues long. Per the germline V gene, CDR1 is SNHLY and CDR2 is FYNNEI. This chain's CDR3 is CASTPGGTGGDTQYF. CDR3 DNA sequence: TGTGCCAGCACCCCGGGCGGGACAGGGGGAGATACGCAGTATTTT.

The chain combines TRBV7-6 with TRBJ2-2; no firm D call. CDR1 is SGHVS, CDR2 FNYEAQ, per germline. The CDR3 extends over 16 amino acids. Trimming took off 0 bases at V and 1 base at J, with 9 bases between the two ends. CDR3 loop: CASSLAYRGNTGELFF. CDR3 bases: TGTGCCAGCAGCTTAGCCTATAGAGGGAACACCGGGGAGCTGTTTTTT.

This sequence joins TRBV7-8 and TRBJ2-5; D might be TRBD1 (5 bases). The CDR3 is made up of 17 amino acids. V was pared by 2 bases and J by 2 bases, with 18 bases between. Germline values: CDR1 SGHVS, CDR2 FQNEAQ. CDR3 nucleotide sequence: TGTGCCAGCAGCTTAAGGGGCAGACAGACGGCACAAGAGACCCAGTACTTC. It specifies CASSLRGRQTAQETQYF.

The chain recombines TRBV19 with TRBJ1-1, with a tentative D call TRBD1 (5 bases). There are 15 residues in the CDR3. Trimming removed 2 bases at V and 6 bases at J, with 16 bases between. Germline V gene lookup returns CDR1 LNHDA and CDR2 SQIVND (reference sequence). This CDR3 is CASSIYRFGQAEAFF. For the CDR3, the DNA is TGTGCCAGTAGTATATACAGGTTTGGTCAGGCTGAAGCTTTCTTT. The full variable domain, in which reference TRBV19 and TRBJ1-1 provide the parts outside the CDR3, is DGGITQSPKYLFRKEGQNVTLSCEQNLNHDAMYWYRQDPGQGLRLIYYSQIVNDFQKGDIAEGYSVSREKKESFPLTVTSAQKNPTAFYLCASSIYRFGQAEAFFGQGTRLTVV.

The V and J genes are TRBV19 and TRBJ1-1; D not resolved. The CDR3 sequence is 13 residues long. V was cut by 4 bases and J by 1 base, with 7 bases left in between. CDR1 and CDR2 (germline): LNHDA, SQIVND (reference sequence). The CDR3 region has the DNA TGTGCCAGTAGTAGGCAGGAGAACACTGAAGCTTTCTTT. As protein: CASSRQENTEAFF.

This rearrangement joins TRBV7-2 to TRBJ2-7; 9 bases map to TRBD1. This CDR3 spans 13 amino acids. Unmatched junction bases numbered 4, after V lost 5 bases and J lost 5 bases. The germline gives CDR1 SGHTA, CDR2 FQGNSA. CDR3 in amino acids: CASSPQGAHEQYF. The CDR3 nucleotides read TGTGCCAGCAGCCCACAGGGGGCTCACGAGCAGTACTTC.

The genes are TRBV2 and TRBJ2-1; TRBD2 agrees at 11 bases. V lost 6 bases, J lost 6 bases, and 7 bases stayed unmatched. Germline loops: CDR1 SNHLY, CDR2 FYNNEI. The CDR3 contains 15 residues. CDR3 in amino acids: CASSVTSGKVNEQFF. In DNA form, the CDR3 reads TGTGCCAGCAGCGTGACTAGCGGGAAGGTCAATGAGCAGTTCTTC.

The J gene is TRBJ2-1, the V gene TRBV6-2 or TRBV6-3, with 8 bases fitting TRBD1. The CDR3 extends over 17 amino acids. With V trimmed by 2 bases and J by 6 bases, 12 bases remained unmatched. Germline V gives CDR1 MNHEY, CDR2 SVGEGT. In DNA, the CDR3 is TGTGCCAGCAGTTACCCCTCTGGACAGGGTTTGCTCAATGAGCAGTTCTTC. Translated, it gives CASSYPSGQGLLNEQFF.

This CDR3 is CASSQDRGGPNTEAFF. The DNA for the CDR3 is TGTGCCAGCAGCCAAGACAGGGGTGGACCGAACACTGAAGCTTTCTTT. The chain uses TRBV3-1 (or the pseudogene TRBV3-2) and TRBJ1-1; TRBD1 might be the D (6 bases). Per germline, CDR1 LGHDT and CDR2 YNNKEL (reference sequence). This CDR3 contains 16 residues. V was shortened by 0 bases and J by 1 base, with 12 bases between the two germline ends.

In its sample, this clone was seen once. The chain joins TRBV9 to TRBJ1-4, with no clear D. This CDR3 has 14 residues. In germline, CDR1 is SGDLS, CDR2 YYNGEE. V was shortened by 4 bases and J by 7 bases, with 14 bases between the two germline ends. The CDR3, as DNA: TGTGCCAGCAGCCCGGGGAGCAGCTTTGAAAAACTGTTTTTT. Protein product: CASSPGSSFEKLFF.

This sequence joins TRBV6-5 and TRBJ2-2; 7 bases align to TRBD2. The CDR3 covers 16 residues. After removal of 2 bases from V and 4 bases from J, the junction contained 7 bases not matched to a gene. CDR1 is MNHEY and CDR2 is SVGAGI in the germline V gene. The CDR3 protein is CASSYPITGGTGELFF. In nucleotides, the CDR3 is TGTGCCAGCAGTTACCCGATCACGGGGGGCACCGGGGAGCTGTTTTTT.

The genes are TRBV4-3 and TRBJ2-7, with TRBD2 identical over 7 bases. Germline V gene sequence: CDR1 LGHNA, CDR2 YSLEER. V lost 1 base, J lost 0 bases, and 3 bases stayed unmatched. The CDR3 loop spans 15 amino acids. CDR3 amino acids: CASSQVGGSSYEQYF. The CDR3 DNA reads as TGCGCCAGCAGCCAAGTGGGAGGGAGCTCCTACGAGCAGTACTTC.

J is TRBJ2-1 and V is TRBV9, with D possibly matching TRBD2 (5 bases). This CDR3 region has 15 residues. Trimming took off 0 bases at V and 7 bases at J, with 14 bases between the two ends. The germline V gene has CDR1 SGDLS and CDR2 YYNGEE. CDR3 sequence: CASSVVRREKNEQFF. For the CDR3, the DNA is TGTGCCAGCAGCGTAGTTAGAAGGGAGAAGAATGAGCAGTTCTTC. Full variable domain (outside the CDR3, taken from reference TRBV9 and TRBJ2-1): DSGVTQTPKHLITATGQRVTLRCSPRSGDLSVYWYQQSLDQGLQFLIQYYNGEERAKGNILERFSAQQFPDLHSELNLSSLELGDSALYFCASSVVRREKNEQFFGPGTRLTVL.

The CDR3 region has the DNA TGTGCCAGCAGCTTGAAAGGATTCCGCCGCGGGATGTGGGAGACCCAGTACTTC. It is translated as CASSLKGFRRGMWETQYF. This sequence joins TRBV5-4 and TRBJ2-5, with a tentative D call TRBD2 (6 bases). The V gene's germline CDR1 is SGHNT and CDR2 YYREEE (reference sequence). CDR3 length equals 18 residues. Trimming stripped 1 base from V and 5 bases from J, with 24 bases between.

The rearrangement joins TRBV19 to TRBJ2-5; the match to TRBD2 covers 9 bases. Per the germline V gene, CDR1 is LNHDA and CDR2 is SQIVND (reference sequence). The V segment lost 4 bases and the J segment 1 base; nucleotides outside the gene matches: 4. The CDR3 is 15 amino acids. CDR3 loop: CASSTRLAVQETQYF. DNA of the CDR3: TGTGCCAGTAGTACAAGACTAGCGGTCCAAGAGACCCAGTACTTC.

The chain joins TRBV29-1 to TRBJ2-7; tentatively, D is TRBD1 (5 bases). CDR1 and CDR2 (germline): SQVTM, ANQGSEA. V dropped 6 bases and J dropped 0 bases, with 15 bases sitting between them. This CDR3 spans 14 amino acids. Here the CDR3 DNA reads TGCAGCGTGTCTTTGGGGCGCGGCTCCTACGAGCAGTACTTC. This encodes CSVSLGRGSYEQYF.

The V and J genes are TRBV7-9 and TRBJ1-5; no definite D call. Trimming shortened V by 6 bases and J by 7 bases, and 10 bases separated the two germline ends. CDR1 SEHNR and CDR2 FQNEAQ come from the germline V gene (reference sequence). This CDR3 is 12 amino acids long. The CDR3 nucleotides are TGTGCCAGCAGTACCTCGGGGCAGCCCCAGCATTTT. This sequence encodes CASSTSGQPQHF.

The J gene is TRBJ2-3, the V gene TRBV10-3; D perhaps matches TRBD1 (6 bases). This CDR3 is 14 amino acids long. CDR1 ENHRY and CDR2 SYGVKD come from the germline V gene. V was shortened by 10 bases and J by 4 bases, with 18 bases between the two germline ends. CDR3 residues: CATQGLEGSDTQYF. Written as DNA, the CDR3 is TGTGCCACCCAGGGGTTGGAAGGGTCAGATACGCAGTATTTT.

As DNA, the CDR3 is TGTGCCAGCAGTGTGTATTGGACAGGGAGAAACTCTGGAAACACCATATATTTT. This translates into CASSVYWTGRNSGNTIYF. The V gene is TRBV6-1, the J gene TRBJ1-3; TRBD1 matches 8 bases. This CDR3 contains 18 residues. V dropped 4 bases and J dropped 0; count of bases not matched to a gene: 11. Germline V gives CDR1 MNHNS, CDR2 SASEGT.

V and J are TRBV14 and TRBJ2-7, with TRBD2 matching 12 bases. Germline lookup yields CDR1 SGHDN and CDR2 FVKESK. The V and J ends lost 2 bases and 5 bases, in that order; junction bases with no gene match: 4. CDR3 length equals 15 residues. CDR3: CASSQLAGGDNEQYF. The CDR3 DNA reads TGTGCCAGCAGCCAACTAGCGGGAGGGGATAACGAGCAGTACTTC.

In nucleotides, the CDR3 is TGTGCCAGCAGCCCCCGGAGAGGCAGCGCTGGGTATGGCTACACCTTC. Translated, it gives CASSPRRGSAGYGYTF. V is TRBV7-8 and J is TRBJ1-2; D ambiguous. The germline CDR1 and CDR2 sequences are SGHVS and FQNEAQ. Trimming cost V 5 bases and J 5 bases, with 21 bases left between them. This CDR3 contains 16 residues. The entire variable domain, with the rest obtained from reference TRBV7-8 and TRBJ1-2, is as follows: GAGVSQSPRYKVAKRGQDVALRCDPISGHVSLFWYQQALGQGPEFLTYFQNEAQLDKSGLPSDRFFAERPEGSVSTLKIQRTQQEDSAVYLCASSPRRGSAGYGYTFGSGTRLTVV.

The genes are TRBV24-1 and TRBJ2-1, with a possible D match to TRBD2 (6 bases). The germline V gene encodes CDR1 KGHDR and CDR2 SFDVKD. Trimming left V 0 bases short and J 8 bases short, with 13 bases between. The CDR3 totals 15 residues. This CDR3 is CATSDLRREQYEQFF. The CDR3 DNA reads as TGTGCCACCAGTGATTTGCGTCGGGAGCAATATGAGCAGTTCTTC.

The J gene is TRBJ2-1, the V gene TRBV9, with a possible D match to TRBD2 (7 bases). The ends were cut back, 4 bases at V and 7 bases at J, with 21 bases in the middle. CDR3 size: 16 residues. Germline-derived CDR1 and CDR2 are SGDLS and YYNGEE. The CDR3 sequence is CASSPRGREGENEQFF. In nucleotides, the CDR3 is TGTGCCAGCAGCCCCCGAGGGAGGGAGGGGGAGAATGAGCAGTTCTTC.

This clone occurred once. The genes are TRBV5-4 and TRBJ2-1; TRBD2 is a possible D gene (5 bases). Germline V gives CDR1 SGHNT, CDR2 YYREEE (reference sequence). Trimming pared 7 bases from V and 1 base from J, leaving 6 bases between. The CDR3 is 12 amino acids. The CDR3 here is CASGESYNEQFF. As DNA, the CDR3 is TGTGCCAGCGGGGAGTCCTACAATGAGCAGTTCTTC. Supplemented by reference TRBV5-4 and TRBJ2-1, the full variable domain reads ETGVTQSPTHLIKTRGQQVTLRCSSQSGHNTVSWYQQALGQGPQFIFQYYREEENGRGNFPPRFSGLQFPNYSSELNVNALELDDSALYLCASGESYNEQFFGPGTRLTVL.